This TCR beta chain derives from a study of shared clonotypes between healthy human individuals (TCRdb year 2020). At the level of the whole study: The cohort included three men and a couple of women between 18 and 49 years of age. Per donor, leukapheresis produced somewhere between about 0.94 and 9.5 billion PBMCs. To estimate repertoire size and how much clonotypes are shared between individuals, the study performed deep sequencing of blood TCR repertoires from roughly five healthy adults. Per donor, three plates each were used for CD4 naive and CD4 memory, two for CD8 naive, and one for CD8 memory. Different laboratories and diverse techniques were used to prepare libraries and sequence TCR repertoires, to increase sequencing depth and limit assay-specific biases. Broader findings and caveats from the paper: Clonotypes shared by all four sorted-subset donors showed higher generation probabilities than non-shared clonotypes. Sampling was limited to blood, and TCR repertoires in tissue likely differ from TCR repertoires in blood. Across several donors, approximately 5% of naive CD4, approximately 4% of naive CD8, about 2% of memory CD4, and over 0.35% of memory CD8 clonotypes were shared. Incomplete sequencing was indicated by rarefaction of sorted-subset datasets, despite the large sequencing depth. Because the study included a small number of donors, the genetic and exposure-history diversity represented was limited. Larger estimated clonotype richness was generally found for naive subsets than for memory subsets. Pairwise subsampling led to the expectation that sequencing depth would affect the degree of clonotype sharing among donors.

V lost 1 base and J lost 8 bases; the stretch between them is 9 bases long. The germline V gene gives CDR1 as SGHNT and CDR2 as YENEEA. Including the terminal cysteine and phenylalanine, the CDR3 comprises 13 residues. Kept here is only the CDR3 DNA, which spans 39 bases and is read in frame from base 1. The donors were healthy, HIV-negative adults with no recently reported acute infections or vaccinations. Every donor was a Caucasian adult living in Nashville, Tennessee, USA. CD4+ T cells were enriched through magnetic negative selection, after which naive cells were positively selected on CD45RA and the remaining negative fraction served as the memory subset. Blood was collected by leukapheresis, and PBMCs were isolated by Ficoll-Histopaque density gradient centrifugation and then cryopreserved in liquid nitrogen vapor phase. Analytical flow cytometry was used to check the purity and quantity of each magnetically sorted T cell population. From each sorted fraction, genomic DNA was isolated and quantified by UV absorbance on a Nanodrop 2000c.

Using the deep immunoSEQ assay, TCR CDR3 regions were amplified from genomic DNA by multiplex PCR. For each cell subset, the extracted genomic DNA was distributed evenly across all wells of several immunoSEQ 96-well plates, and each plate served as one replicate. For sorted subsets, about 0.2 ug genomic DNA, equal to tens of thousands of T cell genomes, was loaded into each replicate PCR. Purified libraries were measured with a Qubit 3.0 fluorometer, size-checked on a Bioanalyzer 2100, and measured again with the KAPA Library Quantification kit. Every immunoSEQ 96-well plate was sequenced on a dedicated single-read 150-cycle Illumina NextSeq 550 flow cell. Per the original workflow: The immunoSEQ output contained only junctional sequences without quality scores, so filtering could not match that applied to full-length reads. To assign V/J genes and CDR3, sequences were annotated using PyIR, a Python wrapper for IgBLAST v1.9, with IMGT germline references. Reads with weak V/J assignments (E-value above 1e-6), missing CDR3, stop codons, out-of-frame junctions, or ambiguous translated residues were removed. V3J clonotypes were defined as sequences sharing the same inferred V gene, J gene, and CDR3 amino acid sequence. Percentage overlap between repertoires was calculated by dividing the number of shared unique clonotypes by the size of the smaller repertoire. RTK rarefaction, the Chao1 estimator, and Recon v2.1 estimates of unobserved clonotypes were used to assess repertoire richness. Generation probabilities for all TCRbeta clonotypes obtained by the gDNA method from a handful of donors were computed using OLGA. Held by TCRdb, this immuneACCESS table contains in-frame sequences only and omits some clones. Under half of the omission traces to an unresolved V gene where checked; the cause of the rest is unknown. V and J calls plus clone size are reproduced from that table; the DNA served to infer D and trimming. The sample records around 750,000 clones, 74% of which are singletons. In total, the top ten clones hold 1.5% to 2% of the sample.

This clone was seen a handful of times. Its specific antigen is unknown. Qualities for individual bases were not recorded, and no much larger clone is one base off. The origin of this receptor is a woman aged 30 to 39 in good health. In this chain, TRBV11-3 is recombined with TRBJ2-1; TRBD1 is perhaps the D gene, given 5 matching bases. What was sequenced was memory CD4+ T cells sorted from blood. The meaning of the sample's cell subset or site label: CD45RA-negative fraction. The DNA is TGTGCCAGCAGCTTAGTAGGGGCCGATGAGCAGTTCTTC. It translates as CASSLVGADEQFF.